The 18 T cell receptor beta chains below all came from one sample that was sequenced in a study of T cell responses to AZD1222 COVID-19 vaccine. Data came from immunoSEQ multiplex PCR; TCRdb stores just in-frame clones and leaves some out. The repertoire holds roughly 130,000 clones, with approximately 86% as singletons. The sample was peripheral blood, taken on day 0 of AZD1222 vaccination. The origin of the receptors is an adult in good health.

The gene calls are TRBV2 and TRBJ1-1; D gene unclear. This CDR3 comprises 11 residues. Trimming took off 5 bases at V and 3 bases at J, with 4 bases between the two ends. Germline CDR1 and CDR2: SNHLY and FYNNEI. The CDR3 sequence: CASSLDTEAFF. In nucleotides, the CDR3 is TGTGCCAGCAGTTTAGACACTGAAGCTTTCTTT.

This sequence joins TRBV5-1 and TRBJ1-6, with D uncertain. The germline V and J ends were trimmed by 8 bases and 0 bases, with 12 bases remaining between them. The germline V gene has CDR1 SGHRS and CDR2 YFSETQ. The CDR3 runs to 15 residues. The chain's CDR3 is CARSQLSSYNSPLHF. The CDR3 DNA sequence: TGCGCCAGATCTCAGTTGAGCTCCTATAATTCACCCCTCCACTTT.

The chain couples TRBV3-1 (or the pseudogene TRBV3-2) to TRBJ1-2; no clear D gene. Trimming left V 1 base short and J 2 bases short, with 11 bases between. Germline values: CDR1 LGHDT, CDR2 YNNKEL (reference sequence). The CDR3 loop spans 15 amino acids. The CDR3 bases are TGTGCCAGCAGCCAAGCGCATGGATACAACTATGGCTACACCTTC. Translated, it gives CASSQAHGYNYGYTF.

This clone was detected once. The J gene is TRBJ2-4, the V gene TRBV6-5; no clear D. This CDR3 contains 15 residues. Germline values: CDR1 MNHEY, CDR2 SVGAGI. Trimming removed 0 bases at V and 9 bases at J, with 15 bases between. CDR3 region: CASSYSSPPLGIQYF. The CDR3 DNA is TGTGCCAGCAGTTACTCAAGCCCTCCCCTCGGCATTCAGTACTTC.

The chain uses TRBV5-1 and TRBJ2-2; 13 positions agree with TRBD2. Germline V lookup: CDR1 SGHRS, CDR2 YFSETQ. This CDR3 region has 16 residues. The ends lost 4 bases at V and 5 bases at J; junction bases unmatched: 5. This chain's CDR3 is CASSLGLAGDTGELFF. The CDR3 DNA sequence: TGCGCCAGCAGCCTCGGACTAGCGGGAGATACCGGGGAGCTGTTTTTT.

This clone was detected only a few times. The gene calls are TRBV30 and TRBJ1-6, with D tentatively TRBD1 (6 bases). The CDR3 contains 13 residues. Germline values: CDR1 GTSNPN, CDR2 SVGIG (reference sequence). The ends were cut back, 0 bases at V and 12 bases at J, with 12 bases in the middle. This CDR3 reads CAWSVPPRGPLHF. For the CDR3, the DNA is TGTGCCTGGAGTGTACCCCCCAGGGGACCCCTCCACTTT.

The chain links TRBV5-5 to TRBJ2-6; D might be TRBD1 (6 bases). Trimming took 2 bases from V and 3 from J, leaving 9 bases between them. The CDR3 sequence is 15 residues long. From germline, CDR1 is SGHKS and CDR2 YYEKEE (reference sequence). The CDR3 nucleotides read TGTGCCAGCAGCTTCTGGGGGCGTGGGGCCAACGTCCTGACTTTC. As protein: CASSFWGRGANVLTF.

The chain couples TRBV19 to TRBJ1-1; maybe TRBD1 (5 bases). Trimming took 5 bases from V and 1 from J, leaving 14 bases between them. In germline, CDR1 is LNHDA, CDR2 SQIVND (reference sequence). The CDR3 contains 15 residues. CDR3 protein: CASSPSGRRNTEAFF. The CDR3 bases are TGTGCCAGTAGTCCGTCGGGACGGAGGAACACTGAAGCTTTCTTT.

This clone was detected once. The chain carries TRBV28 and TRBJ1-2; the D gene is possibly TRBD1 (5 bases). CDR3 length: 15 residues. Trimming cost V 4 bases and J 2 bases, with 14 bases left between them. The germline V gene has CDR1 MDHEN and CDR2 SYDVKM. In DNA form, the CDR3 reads TGTGCCAGCAGTTCCCAGGGCCAGGGCAACTATGGCTACACCTTC. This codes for CASSSQGQGNYGYTF.

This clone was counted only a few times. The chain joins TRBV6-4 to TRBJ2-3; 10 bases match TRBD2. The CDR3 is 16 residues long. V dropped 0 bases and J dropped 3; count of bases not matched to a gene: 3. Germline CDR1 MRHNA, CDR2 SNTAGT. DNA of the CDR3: TGTGCCAGCAGTGACTCTGCTAGCGGGGGAACAGATACGCAGTATTTT. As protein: CASSDSASGGTDTQYF.

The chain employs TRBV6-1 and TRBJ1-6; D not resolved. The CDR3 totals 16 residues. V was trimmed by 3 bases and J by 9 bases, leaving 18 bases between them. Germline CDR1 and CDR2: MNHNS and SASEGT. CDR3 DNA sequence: TGTGCCAGCAGTGATAGGGTTGCCAAGGCGGGTTCACCCCTCCACTTT. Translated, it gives CASSDRVAKAGSPLHF.

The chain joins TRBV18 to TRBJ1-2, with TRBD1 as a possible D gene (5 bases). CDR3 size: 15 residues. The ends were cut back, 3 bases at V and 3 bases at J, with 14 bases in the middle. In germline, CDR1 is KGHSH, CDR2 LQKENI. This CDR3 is CASSPREAAHYGYTF. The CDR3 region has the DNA TGTGCCAGCTCACCCAGGGAGGCCGCACACTATGGCTACACCTTC.

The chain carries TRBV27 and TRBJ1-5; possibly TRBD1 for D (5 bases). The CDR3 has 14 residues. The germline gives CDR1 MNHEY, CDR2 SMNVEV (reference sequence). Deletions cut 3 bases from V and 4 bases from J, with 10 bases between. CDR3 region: CASSFFRGNQPQHF. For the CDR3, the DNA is TGTGCCAGCAGTTTTTTCCGGGGGAATCAGCCCCAGCATTTT.

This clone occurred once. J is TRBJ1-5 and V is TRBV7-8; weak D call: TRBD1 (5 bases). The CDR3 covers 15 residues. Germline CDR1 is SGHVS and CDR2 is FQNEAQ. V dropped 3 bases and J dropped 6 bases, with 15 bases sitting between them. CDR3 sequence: CASSFNSVQGQPQHF. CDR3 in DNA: TGTGCCAGCAGCTTCAATTCCGTCCAGGGTCAGCCCCAGCATTTT.

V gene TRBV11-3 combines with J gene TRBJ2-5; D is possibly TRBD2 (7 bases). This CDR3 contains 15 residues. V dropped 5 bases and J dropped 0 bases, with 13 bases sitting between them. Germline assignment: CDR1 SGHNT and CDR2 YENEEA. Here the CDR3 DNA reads TGTGCCAGCAGCCCAGGAGGGGGGGACCAAGAGACCCAGTACTTC. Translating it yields CASSPGGGDQETQYF.

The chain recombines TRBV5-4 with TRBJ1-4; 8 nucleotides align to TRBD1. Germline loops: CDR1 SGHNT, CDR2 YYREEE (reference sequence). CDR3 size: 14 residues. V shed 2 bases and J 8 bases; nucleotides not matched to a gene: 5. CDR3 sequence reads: CASSFDRGGEKLFF. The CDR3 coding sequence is TGTGCCAGCAGCTTCGACAGGGGAGGAGAAAAACTGTTTTTT.

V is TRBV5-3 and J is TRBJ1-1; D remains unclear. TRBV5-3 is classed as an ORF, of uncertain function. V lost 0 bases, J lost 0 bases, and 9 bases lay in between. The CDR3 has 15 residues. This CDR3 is CARSLGEGLNTEAFF. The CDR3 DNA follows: TGTGCCAGAAGCTTGGGGGAGGGATTGAACACTGAAGCTTTCTTT.

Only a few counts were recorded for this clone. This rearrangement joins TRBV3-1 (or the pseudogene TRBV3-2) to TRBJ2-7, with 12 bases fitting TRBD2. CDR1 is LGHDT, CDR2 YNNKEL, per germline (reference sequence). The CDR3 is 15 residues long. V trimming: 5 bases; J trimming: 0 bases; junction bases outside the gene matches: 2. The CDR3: CASSATSGSSYEQYF. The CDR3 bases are TGTGCCAGCAGCGCGACTAGCGGGAGCTCCTACGAGCAGTACTTC.